Listed here are 16 T cell receptor beta chains from one sample, sequenced in a study of regulatory T cells in long-lasting Graves disease. With iRepertoire HTBI primers and Arm-PCR of CDR3 regions, TCR beta libraries were built. MiXCR, applied by TCRdb to the multiplex PCR reads, yields one record per CDR3 protein. Seen here are about 300,000 distinct CDR3 sequences, about a sixth observed once, and the top ten hold less than 45%. Time point noted: newly diagnosed GD, antithyroid drugs for less than 3 months. RNA extracted from PBMCs served as the sequencing template. The sample in question was peripheral blood mononuclear cells (PBMCs), obtained at new diagnosis, from a patient treated with antithyroid drugs. These TCRs come from a female donor with Graves disease.

This clonotype was seen more than once but under ten times. The chain has TRBV19 and TRBJ1-5; TRBD1 might be the D (5 bases). Per the germline V gene, CDR1 is LNHDA and CDR2 is SQIVND (reference sequence). V lost 0 bases, J lost 8 bases, and 11 bases lay in between. There are 14 residues in the CDR3. The DNA for the CDR3 is TGTGCCAGTAGTATAGATCCCACAGGAAAGCCCCAGCATTTT. Its protein is CASSIDPTGKPQHF.

This clonotype showed up many times. The chain combines TRBV10-1 with TRBJ2-3, with 10 nucleotides matching TRBD1. Trimming cost V 1 base and J 4 bases; bases outside gene matches: 8. The CDR3 is made up of 17 amino acids. Germline-derived CDR1 and CDR2 are WNHNN and SYGVQD (reference sequence). The CDR3 sequence: CASSEWRTGGPADTQYF. The CDR3 bases are TGCGCCAGCAGTGAGTGGAGGACAGGGGGTCCCGCAGATACGCAGTATTTT.

There are many counts of this clonotype. The rearrangement uses TRBV28 and TRBJ2-7; 7 nucleotides line up with TRBD2. The CDR3 is made up of 13 amino acids. The germline CDR1 and CDR2 sequences are MDHEN and SYDVKM. J gave up 3 bases and V 5 bases, and 4 bases lay outside the gene matches. CDR3 DNA sequence: TGTGCCAGCAGTAAGGGAGGGAACTACGAGCAGTACTTC. Protein product: CASSKGGNYEQYF.

This clonotype appeared many times. The gene calls are TRBV7-8 and TRBJ2-3, with TRBD1 matching over 10 bases. With V trimmed by 4 bases and J by 1 base, 8 bases remained unmatched. The CDR3 length is 17 residues. Germline V gives CDR1 SGHVS, CDR2 FQNEAQ. CDR3 bases: TGTGCCAGCAGCTCGGGACAGGGGCTCCGGGGCACAGATACGCAGTATTTT. It codes for CASSSGQGLRGTDTQYF.

The chain couples TRBV2 to TRBJ2-7; D possibly corresponds to TRBD1 (6 bases). Germline lookup yields CDR1 SNHLY and CDR2 FYNNEI. The CDR3 runs 13 residues. V lost 5 bases, J lost 7 bases, and 15 bases lay in between. The CDR3 sequence is CASSQTSGEEQYF. Here the CDR3 DNA reads TGTGCCAGCAGTCAGACCTCAGGGGAAGAGCAGTACTTC.

The rearrangement joins TRBV19 to TRBJ1-4, with 7 nucleotides matching TRBD1. The CDR3 spans 13 residues. Looked up from germline, CDR1 is LNHDA and CDR2 is SQIVND (reference sequence). J was trimmed by 8 bases and V by 7 bases; bases with no gene match: 7. The CDR3 DNA follows: TGTGCCAGTAAGGGGGCCATAAGGGAAAAACTGTTTTTT. Its translation: CASKGAIREKLFF.

A few counts support this clonotype. It may be a read error: a sequence one base away is much more abundant. This CDR3 is CSAEGTHSLRTEAFF. CDR3 DNA: TGCAGTGCTGAGGGGACCCACTCCTTGAGGACTGAAGCTTTCTTT. V is TRBV20-1 and J is TRBJ1-1, with D possibly TRBD1 on 5 matching bases. This CDR3 region has 15 residues. V dropped 5 bases and J dropped 5 bases, with 21 bases sitting between them. Germline CDR1 DFQATT, CDR2 SNEGSKA (reference sequence).

There are many counts of this clonotype. This chain uses TRBV29-1 with TRBJ1-2, with D maybe TRBD1 (6 bases). V gave up 1 base and J gave up 4 bases, with 19 bases separating them. This CDR3 spans 16 amino acids. Germline values: CDR1 SQVTM, CDR2 ANQGSEA. CDR3 DNA: TGCAGCGTTGAAGGGACAGAGGTTTGGCGTCTCTATGGCTACACCTTC. Translating it yields CSVEGTEVWRLYGYTF.

This clonotype was observed many times. The chain is built from TRBV2 and TRBJ2-3; D could derive from TRBD1 or TRBD2 (7 bases each). The CDR3 has 14 residues. Germline lookup yields CDR1 SNHLY and CDR2 FYNNEI. V was cut by 6 bases and J by 4 bases, with 14 bases left in between. As DNA, the CDR3 is TGTGCCAGCAGCCAGGGGGGGTGGGCAGATACGCAGTATTTT. Translation: CASSQGGWADTQYF.

In this sample, this clonotype turned up many times. The gene calls are TRBV9 and TRBJ2-1; 12 bases are a match to TRBD2. The CDR3 is made up of 14 amino acids. The trim removed 0 bases at V and 13 bases at J, leaving 5 bases unmatched. The germline gives CDR1 SGDLS, CDR2 YYNGEE. CDR3 sequence: CASSVGGLAGNQFF. As DNA, the CDR3 is TGTGCCAGCAGCGTAGGGGGACTAGCGGGTAATCAGTTCTTC.

J is TRBJ1-1 and V is TRBV7-2, with D possibly matching TRBD1 (5 bases). Germline V gene sequence: CDR1 SGHTA, CDR2 FQGNSA. The CDR3 consists of 14 residues. The V gene lost 1 base and the J gene lost 2 bases, with 8 bases spanning the gap. In nucleotides, the CDR3 is TGTGCCAGCAGCTTAGGGGACGTAAACACTGAAGCTTTCTTT. Translated: CASSLGDVNTEAFF.

This clonotype showed up just a few times. This rearrangement joins TRBV9 to TRBJ2-7, with 14 bases matching TRBD2. The CDR3 has 16 amino acids. Germline V CDR1 and CDR2: SGDLS, YYNGEE. After removal of 3 bases from V and 5 bases from J, the junction contained 7 bases not matched to a gene. The CDR3 bases are TGTGCCAGCAGCGCGGGGACTAGCGGGAGTCACGACGAGCAGTACTTC. Protein: CASSAGTSGSHDEQYF. Filled out from reference TRBV9 and TRBJ2-7, the complete variable domain reads DSGVTQTPKHLITATGQRVTLRCSPRSGDLSVYWYQQSLDQGLQFLIQYYNGEERAKGNILERFSAQQFPDLHSELNLSSLELGDSALYFCASSAGTSGSHDEQYFGPGTRLTVT.

This clonotype was found many times. The chain recombines TRBV7-2 with TRBJ2-1; TRBD1 matches at 10 bases. The length of the CDR3 is 15 residues. Trimming took 3 bases from V and 2 from J; bases not matched to a gene: 1. Germline V gene lookup returns CDR1 SGHTA and CDR2 FQGNSA. DNA for the CDR3: TGTGCCAGCAGCTTGGGACAGGGGACCTACAATGAGCAGTTCTTC. Protein product: CASSLGQGTYNEQFF.

V gene TRBV6-9 combines with J gene TRBJ2-1; D tentatively fits TRBD1 or TRBD2 (5 bases each). Germline V gives CDR1 MNHGY, CDR2 SVAAGI. Trimming shortened V by 11 bases and J by 10 bases, and 24 bases separated the two germline ends. The length of the CDR3 is 14 residues. This CDR3 is CAGELTGREREQFF. The CDR3 DNA sequence: TGTGCCGGCGAACTTACGGGACGGGAACGGGAGCAGTTCTTC.

The J gene is TRBJ2-1, the V gene TRBV24-1, with a tentative D call TRBD2 (5 bases). Trimming pared 4 bases from V and 8 bases from J, leaving 14 bases between. Germline-derived CDR1 and CDR2 are KGHDR and SFDVKD. The CDR3 consists of 14 residues. CDR3 DNA sequence: TGTGCCACCAGTGACCGGGAATTCTATCATGAGCAGTTCTTC. Amino acid sequence: CATSDREFYHEQFF.

This clonotype has ten or more counts. This chain uses TRBV5-1 with TRBJ1-5; D uncertain. CDR1 is SGHRS, CDR2 YFSETQ, per germline. V shed 2 bases and J shed 6 bases, with 12 bases lying between them. This CDR3 region has 14 residues. CDR3 sequence: CASSLGNMSQPQHF. The CDR3 DNA reads as TGCGCCAGCAGCTTAGGGAACATGAGTCAGCCCCAGCATTTT.